Sequencing of this TCR beta chain was carried out in a study of shared clonotypes between healthy human individuals (dated by TCRdb to 2018 to 2021). In the study overall: A couple of women and a few men aged 18 to 49 years were included in the cohort. Per donor, three plates each were used for CD4 naive and CD4 memory, two for CD8 naive, and one for CD8 memory. Leukapheresis yielded between about 0.94 and 9 billion PBMCs per donor. Blood TCR repertoires of four to six healthy adults were deeply sequenced to estimate repertoire size and the extent of clonotype sharing between individuals. Libraries were prepared and TCR repertoires were sequenced by different laboratories using diverse techniques, in order to increase sequencing depth and limit assay-specific biases. What the research found in general, with its limitations: Naive subsets generally had larger estimated clonotype richness than memory subsets. Across a few donors, 4.5% to 6.5% of naive CD4, approximately 3.5% of naive CD8, 2% to 2.5% of memory CD4, and over 0.35% of memory CD8 clonotypes were shared. Clonotypes shared by all four sorted-subset donors showed higher generation probabilities than non-shared clonotypes. Incomplete sequencing was indicated by rarefaction of sorted-subset datasets, despite the large sequencing depth. Sampling was restricted to blood, and TCR repertoires in tissues likely differ from the TCR repertoires found in blood. Because the study included only a small number of donors, the genetic and exposure-history diversity represented was limited. Pairwise subsampling led to the expectation that sequencing depth would affect the degree of clonotype sharing among donors.

From a lookup of the germline V gene, CDR1 and CDR2 are MNHEY and SVGAGI. Unmatched junction bases come to 3, with V trimmed by 5 bases and J by 1 base. CDR3 length: 15 amino acids, cysteine to phenylalanine. Only the CDR3 DNA is retained, 45 bases long and in frame from the first base. The donors were healthy, HIV-negative adults who had no recently reported acute infections or vaccinations. Every donor was a Caucasian adult residing in Nashville, Tennessee, USA. CD4+ T cells were enriched by magnetic negative selection; naive cells were then positively selected on CD45RA, and the negative fraction formed the memory subset. Blood was collected by leukapheresis, and PBMCs were isolated by Ficoll-Histopaque density gradient centrifugation and then cryopreserved in liquid nitrogen vapor phase. Analytical flow cytometry was used to check the purity and quantity of every magnetically sorted T cell population. Genomic DNA was isolated from every sorted fraction and measured by UV absorbance on a Nanodrop 2000c.

TCR CDR3 regions were amplified from genomic DNA by multiplex PCR using the deep immunoSEQ assay. Genomic DNA extracted from each cell subset was distributed evenly over all wells of several immunoSEQ 96-well plates, and each plate served as one replicate. For sorted subsets, roughly 190 ng of genomic DNA, equivalent to around 30,000 T cell genomes, went into each replicate PCR. Purified libraries were measured with a Qubit 3.0 fluorometer, size-checked on a Bioanalyzer 2100, and measured again with the KAPA Library Quantification kit. Every immunoSEQ 96-well plate was sequenced on a separate single-read 150-cycle Illumina NextSeq 550 flow cell. In the source study's methods: The immunoSEQ output contained only junctional sequences without quality scores, so filtering could not match that applied to full-length reads. Sequences were annotated with PyIR, a Python wrapper for IgBLAST v1.9, using IMGT germline references to assign V/J genes and CDR3. Reads were filtered out if the reads had weak V/J assignments (E-value above 1e-6), no CDR3, stop codons, out-of-frame junctions, or ambiguous translated residues. A V3J clonotype was defined by an identical inferred V gene, J gene, and CDR3 amino acid sequence. Percentage overlap between repertoires was computed as shared unique clonotypes divided by the size of the smaller repertoire. Three approaches were used to assess repertoire richness: RTK rarefaction, the Chao1 estimator, and Recon v2.1 estimates of unobserved clonotypes. Generation probabilities for all TCRbeta clonotypes obtained by the gDNA method from several donors were computed using OLGA. Entries here come from immuneACCESS through TCRdb and include only in-frame sequences with V and J called. Some clones fail to appear in such tables; in the studies checked, an unresolved V gene covers under half of the shortfall, and the cause of the remainder is unknown. The V and J calls and clone size come from that table; D and trimming were worked out from the DNA. Counted in this sample were some 2,100,000 clones; almost 96% of them appeared once. The top ten clonotypes cover 0.13% of the sample.

Remarks on this clone: The antigen it recognizes is unknown. No much larger clonotype is one base removed from it; base qualities were not supplied.

The sequence is built from TRBV6-5 and TRBJ2-1, and 9 junction bases match TRBD1. The specimen was naive CD4+ T cells sorted from blood. What this sample's cell subset or site label stands for: CD45RA+ positively selected. The clonotype originates from a man between 18 and 29 years old in good health. CDR3 protein: CASSPGQGSYNEQFF. The bases are TGTGCCAGCAGTCCCGGACAGGGGTCCTACAATGAGCAGTTCTTC.